This T cell receptor beta chain is from a study of cytomegalovirus exposure and HLA in healthy donors. 13 Jbeta primers and 60 Vbeta primers were used for the PCR. Clones were sequenced by immunoSEQ multiplex PCR, and TCRdb holds only the in-frame ones, with some missing. The table has 130,000 or so clones, roughly four fifths seen once. Findings and limits, study-wide: Follow-up analysis later connected one missense variant in DCLRE1C with trimming of TCR beta V- and J-genes.

Note on this clone: The antigen is undetermined.

The germline CDR1 and CDR2 sequences are SGHRS and YFSETQ. This CDR3 has 14 residues. V was trimmed by 1 base and J by 5 bases, leaving 12 bases between them. This TCR came from a woman aged 55-69 years in good health and CMV-seronegative. This sequence joins TRBV5-1 and TRBJ2-5; maybe TRBD1 (6 bases). Sample: PBMCs. CDR3 bases: TGCGCCAGCAGCTTGTACAGGGTGGGGGAGACCCAGTACTTC. Translation gives CASSLYRVGETQYF.